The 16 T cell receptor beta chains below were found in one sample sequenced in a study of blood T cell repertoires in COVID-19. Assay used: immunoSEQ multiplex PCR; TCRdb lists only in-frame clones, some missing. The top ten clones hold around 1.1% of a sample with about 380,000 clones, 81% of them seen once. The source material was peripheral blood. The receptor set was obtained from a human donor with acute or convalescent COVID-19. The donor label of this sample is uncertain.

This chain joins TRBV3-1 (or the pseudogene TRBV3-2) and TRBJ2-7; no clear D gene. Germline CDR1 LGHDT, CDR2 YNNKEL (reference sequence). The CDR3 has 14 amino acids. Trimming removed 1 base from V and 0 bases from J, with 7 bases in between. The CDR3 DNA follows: TGTGCCAGCAGCCAAGCTAAGCTCTCCTACGAGCAGTACTTC. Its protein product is CASSQAKLSYEQYF.

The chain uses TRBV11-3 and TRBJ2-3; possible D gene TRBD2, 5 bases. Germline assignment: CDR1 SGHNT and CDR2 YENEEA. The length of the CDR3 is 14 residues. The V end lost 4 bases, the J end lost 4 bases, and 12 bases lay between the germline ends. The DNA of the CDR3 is TGTGCCAGCAGCTCAAGGACTCAGGCAGATACGCAGTATTTT. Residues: CASSSRTQADTQYF.

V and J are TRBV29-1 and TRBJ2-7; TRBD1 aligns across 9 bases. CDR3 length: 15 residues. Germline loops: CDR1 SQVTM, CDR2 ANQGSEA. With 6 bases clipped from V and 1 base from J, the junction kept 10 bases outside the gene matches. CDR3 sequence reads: CSVDSWTGESYEQYF. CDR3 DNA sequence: TGCAGCGTCGACAGCTGGACAGGGGAATCCTACGAGCAGTACTTC.

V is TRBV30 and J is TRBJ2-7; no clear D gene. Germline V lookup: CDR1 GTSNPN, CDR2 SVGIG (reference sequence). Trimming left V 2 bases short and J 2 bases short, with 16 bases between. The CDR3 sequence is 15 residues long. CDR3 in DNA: TGTGCCTGGAGTTCCCTCGGAGCCATCACCTACGAGCAGTACTTC. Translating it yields CAWSSLGAITYEQYF.

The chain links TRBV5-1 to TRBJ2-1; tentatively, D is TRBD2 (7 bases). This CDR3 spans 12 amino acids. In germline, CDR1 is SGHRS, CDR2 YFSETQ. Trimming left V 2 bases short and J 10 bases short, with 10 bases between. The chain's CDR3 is CASSLGGGEQFF. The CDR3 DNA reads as TGCGCCAGCAGCTTAGGGGGGGGCGAGCAGTTCTTC.

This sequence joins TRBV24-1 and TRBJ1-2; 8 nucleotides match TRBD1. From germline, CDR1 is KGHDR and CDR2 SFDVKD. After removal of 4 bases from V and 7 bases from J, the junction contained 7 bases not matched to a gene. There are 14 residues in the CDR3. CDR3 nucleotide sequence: TGTGCCACCAGTGAATCCGGGACAGGTGGTGGCTACACCTTC. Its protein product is CATSESGTGGGYTF.

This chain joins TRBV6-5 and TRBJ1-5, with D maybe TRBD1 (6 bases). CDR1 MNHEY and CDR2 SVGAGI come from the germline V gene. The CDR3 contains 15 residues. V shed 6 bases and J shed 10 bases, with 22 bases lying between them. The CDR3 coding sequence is TGTGCCAGCAGCCCCTCAAGGACAGCCGGTGCACCCCAGCATTTT. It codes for CASSPSRTAGAPQHF.

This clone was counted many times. The CDR3: CASRRAGGRYEQYF. CDR3 DNA sequence: TGTGCCAGCAGAAGAGCGGGAGGGCGGTACGAGCAGTACTTC. The chain joins TRBV27 to TRBJ2-7, with 10 bases lining up with TRBD2. V was clipped by 6 bases and J by 4 bases; unmatched bases: 6. Germline V CDR1 and CDR2: MNHEY, SMNVEV (reference sequence). CDR3 length: 14 amino acids.

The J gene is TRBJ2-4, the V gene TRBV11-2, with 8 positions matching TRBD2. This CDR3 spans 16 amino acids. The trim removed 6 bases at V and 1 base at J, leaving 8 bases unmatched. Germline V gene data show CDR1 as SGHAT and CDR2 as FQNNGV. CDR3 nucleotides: TGTGCCAGCAGACCTATAGCGGGAAGGGCCAAAAACATTCAGTACTTC. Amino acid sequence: CASRPIAGRAKNIQYF.

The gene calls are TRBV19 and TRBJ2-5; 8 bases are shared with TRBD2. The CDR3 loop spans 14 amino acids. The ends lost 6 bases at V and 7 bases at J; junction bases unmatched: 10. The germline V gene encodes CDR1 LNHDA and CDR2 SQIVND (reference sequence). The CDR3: CASRVIAGPGTQYF. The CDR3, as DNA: TGTGCCAGTAGAGTAATAGCGGGACCAGGGACCCAGTACTTC.

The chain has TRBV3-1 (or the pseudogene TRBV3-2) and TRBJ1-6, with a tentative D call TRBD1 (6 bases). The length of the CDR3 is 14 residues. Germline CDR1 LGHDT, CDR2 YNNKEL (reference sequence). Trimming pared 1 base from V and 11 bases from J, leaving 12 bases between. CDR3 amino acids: CASSQVRGGTPLHF. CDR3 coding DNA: TGTGCCAGCAGCCAAGTGAGGGGGGGAACACCCCTCCACTTT.

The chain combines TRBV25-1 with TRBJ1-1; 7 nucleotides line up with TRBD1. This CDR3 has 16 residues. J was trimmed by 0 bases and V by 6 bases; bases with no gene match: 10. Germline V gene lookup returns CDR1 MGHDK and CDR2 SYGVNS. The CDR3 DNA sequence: TGTGCCAGCAGCGCCGGGACAGTGAGAATGAACACTGAAGCTTTCTTT. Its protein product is CASSAGTVRMNTEAFF.

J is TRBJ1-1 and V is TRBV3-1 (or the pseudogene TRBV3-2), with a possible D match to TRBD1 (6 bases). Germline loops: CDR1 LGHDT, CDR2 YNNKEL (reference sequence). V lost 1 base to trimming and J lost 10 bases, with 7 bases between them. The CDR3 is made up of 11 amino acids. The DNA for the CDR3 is TGTGCCAGCAGCCAAGGAGGGGGAGCTTTCTTT. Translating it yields CASSQGGGAFF.

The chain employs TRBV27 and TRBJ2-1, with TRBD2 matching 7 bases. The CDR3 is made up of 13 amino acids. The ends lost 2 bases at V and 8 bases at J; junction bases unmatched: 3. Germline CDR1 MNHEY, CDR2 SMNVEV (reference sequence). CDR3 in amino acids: CASSLSGTDEQFF. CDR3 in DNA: TGTGCCAGCAGTTTAAGCGGGACGGATGAGCAGTTCTTC.

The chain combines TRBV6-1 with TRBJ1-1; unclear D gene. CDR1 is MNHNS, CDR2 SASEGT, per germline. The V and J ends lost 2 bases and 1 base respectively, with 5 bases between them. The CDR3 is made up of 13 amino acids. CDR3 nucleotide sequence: TGTGCCAGCAGTGAAAAGCCGAACACTGAAGCTTTCTTT. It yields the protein CASSEKPNTEAFF.

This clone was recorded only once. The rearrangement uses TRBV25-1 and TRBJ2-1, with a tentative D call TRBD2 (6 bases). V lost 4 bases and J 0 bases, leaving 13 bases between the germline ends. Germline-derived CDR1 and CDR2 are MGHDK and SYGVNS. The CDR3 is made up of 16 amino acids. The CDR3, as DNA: TGTGCCAGCAGTGGGGCGGGAACGAGCTCCTACAATGAGCAGTTCTTC. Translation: CASSGAGTSSYNEQFF.